The 27 T cell receptor beta chains in this list originate from one sample, sequenced in a study of blood T cells in healthy people across ages. Primers used in a second PCR of about 6 to 11 cycles were a sample-barcoded 5' primer and a J-beta primer mix. TCRdb independently ran MiXCR on the 5' RACE reads; one entry per CDR3 protein. The sample carries fewer than 700,000 distinct CDR3 sequences, around half recorded once. Sequenced: blood. The receptors were gathered from a man at least 80 years old in good health.

The chain recombines TRBV9 with TRBJ1-5; tentatively, D is TRBD1 (6 bases). CDR3 length equals 14 residues. Germline V CDR1 and CDR2: SGDLS, YYNGEE. Deletions cut 0 bases from V and 7 bases from J, with 11 bases between. CDR3 amino acids: CASSVGVGGQPQHF. CDR3 coding DNA: TGTGCCAGCAGCGTAGGAGTGGGGGGCCAGCCCCAGCATTTT.

The rearrangement uses TRBV11-2 and TRBJ2-3; 11 bases are a match to TRBD2. From germline, CDR1 is SGHAT and CDR2 FQNNGV. With V trimmed by 1 base and J by 6 bases, 12 bases remained unmatched. CDR3 length: 18 amino acids. The CDR3 is CASSLVGSGRVVGDTQYF. The CDR3 bases are TGTGCCAGCAGCTTAGTTGGTAGCGGGAGGGTTGTTGGGGATACGCAGTATTTT.

The genes are TRBV28 and TRBJ1-1, with a tentative D call TRBD1 (5 bases). This CDR3 is 14 amino acids long. V was cut by 5 bases and J by 6 bases, with 16 bases left in between. The germline V gene encodes CDR1 MDHEN and CDR2 SYDVKM. The CDR3 reads CASSIAQGWAEAFF. The CDR3 nucleotides read TGTGCCAGCAGTATCGCCCAGGGTTGGGCTGAAGCTTTCTTT.

J is TRBJ2-7 and V is TRBV21-1; no check of the table's D call, TRBD1, against the DNA was made. TRBV21-1 is termed a pseudogene. The CDR3 loop spans 17 amino acids. The CDR3 spells CASSKGPRVTYSYEQYF. The DNA for the CDR3 is TGTGCCAGCAGCAAAGGTCCCCGAGTGACGTACTCCTACGAGCAGTACTTC.

V usage is TRBV7-2 and J usage is TRBJ2-5, with no clear D. Gene TRBJ2-7 matches the end of the DNA better, so the J call may be wrong. The V gene's germline CDR1 is SGHTA and CDR2 FQGNSA. The CDR3 runs to 12 residues. The CDR3 spells CASSSNTYEQYF. The CDR3 bases are TGTGCCAGCAGCTCAAACACGTACGAGCAGTACTTC.

The J gene is TRBJ2-3, the V gene TRBV20-1; no definite D call. V shed 1 base and J shed 3 bases, with 5 bases lying between them. In germline, CDR1 is DFQATT, CDR2 SNEGSKA (reference sequence). This CDR3 is 12 amino acids long. The CDR3 loop is CSARVLTDTQYF. In DNA, the CDR3 is TGCAGTGCTAGAGTTCTGACAGATACGCAGTATTTT.

A few counts support this clonotype. The rearrangement links TRBV12-3 or TRBV12-4 to TRBJ2-4, with 12 bases aligning to TRBD2. This CDR3 comprises 17 residues. The V segment lost 6 bases and the J segment 0 bases; nucleotides outside the gene matches: 6. CDR3 residues: CASSSTSGGLAKNIQYF. The CDR3, as DNA: TGTGCCAGCAGCTCCACTAGCGGGGGGTTAGCCAAAAACATTCAGTACTTC.

This clonotype has just a few counts. The chain uses TRBV29-1 and TRBJ2-7; no firm D call. V dropped 3 bases and J dropped 3 bases, with 9 bases sitting between them. This CDR3 comprises 12 residues. CDR1 is SQVTM, CDR2 ANQGSEA, per germline. The CDR3 loop is CSVDGPGYEQYF. CDR3 sequence (DNA): TGCAGCGTTGATGGCCCCGGCTACGAGCAGTACTTC.

This clonotype was detected only a few times. This chain uses TRBV14 with TRBJ1-1, with a possible D match to TRBD1 (6 bases). In germline, CDR1 is SGHDN, CDR2 FVKESK. The germline V and J ends were trimmed by 6 bases and 0 bases, with 14 bases remaining between them. The CDR3 is made up of 15 amino acids. The CDR3 nucleotides read TGTGCCAGCAGTCCCGGACAGACCATGAACACTGAAGCTTTCTTT. The encoded protein is CASSPGQTMNTEAFF.

The rearrangement uses TRBV3-1 and TRBJ2-7, with 8 nucleotides matching TRBD1. Germline V gene data show CDR1 as LGHDT and CDR2 as YNNKEL (reference sequence). J lost 0 bases, V lost 4 bases, and 8 bases had no gene match. This CDR3 contains 16 residues. The CDR3: CASSRTTGVNSYEQYF. The CDR3 nucleotides are TGTGCCAGCAGCCGGACGACAGGGGTTAACTCCTACGAGCAGTACTTC.

A few counts support this clonotype. The rearrangement uses TRBV7-2 and TRBJ1-2; D gene uncertain. Germline CDR1 and CDR2: SGHTA and FQGNSA. Trimming took 4 bases from V and 8 from J, leaving 11 bases between them. CDR3 length equals 12 residues. The CDR3 sequence: CASSSRVGGYTF. The CDR3 nucleotides read TGTGCCAGCAGCTCCCGGGTGGGCGGCTACACCTTC.

This clonotype was picked up many times. This chain links TRBV6-6 with TRBJ2-5; 7 bases map to TRBD2. With 5 bases clipped from V and 7 bases from J, the junction kept 10 bases outside the gene matches. Germline V gene lookup returns CDR1 MNHNY and CDR2 SVGAGI (reference sequence). The CDR3 has 14 amino acids. CDR3 sequence: CASSPGPPGGTQYF. In nucleotides, the CDR3 is TGTGCCAGCAGTCCAGGCCCACCGGGGGGGACCCAGTACTTC.

V and J are TRBV20-1 and TRBJ2-4, with 7 bases aligning to TRBD2. V lost 3 bases, J lost 8 bases, and 10 bases stayed unmatched. Germline-derived CDR1 and CDR2 are DFQATT and SNEGSKA (reference sequence). The CDR3 sequence is 14 residues long. The CDR3 DNA follows: TGCAGTGCTAGGTCTATTCAGGGAGGGGACATTCAGTACTTC. Translated, it gives CSARSIQGGDIQYF.

The J gene is TRBJ1-5, the V gene TRBV7-9, with D unclear. CDR1 is SEHNR, CDR2 FQNEAQ, per germline (reference sequence). The V gene lost 5 bases and the J gene lost 5 bases, with 10 bases spanning the gap. The CDR3 covers 13 residues. CDR3 DNA: TGTGCCAGCAGCCCGAGCGGGGATCAGCCCCAGCATTTT. Amino acids: CASSPSGDQPQHF.

This clonotype was counted between two and nine times. The chain combines TRBV7-2 with TRBJ2-3; D gene ambiguous. This CDR3 comprises 11 residues. The V end lost 5 bases, the J end lost 4 bases, and 4 bases lay between the germline ends. In germline, CDR1 is SGHTA, CDR2 FQGNSA. The CDR3 DNA sequence: TGTGCCAGCAGCCGTTCAGATACGCAGTATTTT. Translation: CASSRSDTQYF.

V gene TRBV12-3 or TRBV12-4 combines with J gene TRBJ2-7; unclear D gene. V dropped 3 bases and J dropped 1 base, with 7 bases sitting between them. This CDR3 comprises 13 residues. The CDR3: CASSFGQSYEQYF. CDR3 bases: TGTGCCAGCAGTTTTGGGCAGTCCTACGAGCAGTACTTC.

This clonotype was detected many times. The chain links TRBV7-9 to TRBJ2-1, with 7 positions matching TRBD2. V was clipped by 6 bases and J by 0 bases; unmatched bases: 5. This CDR3 is 15 amino acids long. CDR1 is SEHNR, CDR2 FQNEAQ, per germline (reference sequence). The CDR3 is CASSRGGSSYNEQFF. CDR3 DNA: TGTGCCAGCAGTAGGGGCGGGAGCTCCTACAATGAGCAGTTCTTC.

CDR3 sequence reads: CASSLDRGRFLSYEQYF. The CDR3 nucleotides are TGTGCCAGCAGTTTAGACAGGGGCCGTTTTCTCTCCTACGAGCAGTACTTC. The chain carries TRBV12-3 or TRBV12-4 and TRBJ2-5; 7 bases map to TRBD1. Gene TRBJ2-7 matches the end of the DNA better, so the J call may be wrong. The CDR3 totals 17 residues.

This clonotype turned up a few times. This chain uses TRBV27 with TRBJ2-3; no definite D call. V was clipped by 2 bases and J by 6 bases, with 15 bases between them. Germline V gene sequence: CDR1 MNHEY, CDR2 SMNVEV (reference sequence). The CDR3 extends over 15 amino acids. For the CDR3, the DNA is TGTGCCAGCAGTTTAATTCAAGGGTTCACGGATACGCAGTATTTT. Protein: CASSLIQGFTDTQYF.

This sequence joins TRBV2 and TRBJ2-1, with TRBD1 matching 8 bases. The CDR3 spans 15 residues. Germline values: CDR1 SNHLY, CDR2 FYNNEI. After removal of 5 bases from V and 5 bases from J, the junction contained 8 bases not matched to a gene. This chain's CDR3 is CASSTQGAGNNEQFF. The DNA for the CDR3 is TGTGCCAGCAGTACCCAGGGGGCGGGTAACAATGAGCAGTTCTTC.

This chain links TRBV4-2 with TRBJ2-1; weak D call: TRBD1 (6 bases). Germline V CDR1 and CDR2: LGHNA, YNFKEQ. V lost 5 bases and J 13 bases, leaving 21 bases between the germline ends. This CDR3 is built from 14 residues. The CDR3 is CASSNRIRDTRQFF. The CDR3 DNA follows: TGTGCCAGCAGCAACCGTATCCGGGACACCCGTCAGTTCTTC.

With respect to this clonotype: This may come from a read error, since a much larger clone is one base off. The chain has TRBV20-1 and TRBJ1-4; unclear D gene. CDR1 DFQATT and CDR2 SNEGSKA come from the germline V gene (reference sequence). This CDR3 is 15 amino acids long. Trimming shortened V by 0 bases and J by 10 bases, and 18 bases separated the two germline ends. The CDR3 DNA is TGCAGTGCTAGAGATCAGGCCCGGTCGGATGGAAAACTGTTTTTT. Its translation is CSARDQARSDGKLFF.

The chain links TRBV18 to TRBJ2-4, with D maybe TRBD1 (6 bases). Matching the DNA end better, TRBJ2-5 makes the J call doubtful. From germline, CDR1 is KGHSH and CDR2 LQKENI. The CDR3 covers 15 residues. In DNA, the CDR3 is TGTGCCAGCTCACCAGTCACCCAGGGGCGAGAGACCCAGTACTTC. Translation gives CASSPVTQGRETQYF.

The chain joins TRBV7-2 to TRBJ1-2, with TRBD1 matching over 7 bases. V shed 7 bases, J shed 7 bases, and the junction held 12 bases outside the gene matches. The CDR3 contains 14 residues. Germline loops: CDR1 SGHTA, CDR2 FQGNSA. CDR3 protein: CASNPRTGEGGYTF. CDR3 nucleotides: TGTGCCAGCAACCCACGTACAGGGGAGGGTGGCTACACCTTC.

This clonotype was observed a handful of times. V gene TRBV20-1 combines with J gene TRBJ2-3; no clear D. CDR3 length: 14 amino acids. Trimming pared 0 bases from V and 1 base from J, leaving 8 bases between. Germline V gives CDR1 DFQATT, CDR2 SNEGSKA (reference sequence). The CDR3 spells CSAREGGGTDTQYF. CDR3 DNA sequence: TGCAGTGCTAGAGAGGGTGGGGGCACAGATACGCAGTATTTT.

The chain is built from TRBV2 and TRBJ2-1, with no clear D. Looked up from germline, CDR1 is SNHLY and CDR2 is FYNNEI. The CDR3 is 11 residues long. The V end was cut by 3 bases, the J end by 8 bases, with 5 bases between. The CDR3 nucleotides are TGTGCCAGCAGTGAGGACGATGAGCAGTTCTTC. Translation gives CASSEDDEQFF.

This chain links TRBV6-2 or TRBV6-3 with TRBJ2-5; D assignment may be TRBD1 or TRBD2 (5 bases each). Germline-derived CDR1 and CDR2 are MNHEY and SVGEGT. Trimming removed 0 bases at V and 1 base at J, with 15 bases between. This CDR3 region has 17 residues. In nucleotides, the CDR3 is TGTGCCAGCAGTTACTCGAGGGGTGGGACCCCCCAAGAGACCCAGTACTTC. This gives the protein CASSYSRGGTPQETQYF.